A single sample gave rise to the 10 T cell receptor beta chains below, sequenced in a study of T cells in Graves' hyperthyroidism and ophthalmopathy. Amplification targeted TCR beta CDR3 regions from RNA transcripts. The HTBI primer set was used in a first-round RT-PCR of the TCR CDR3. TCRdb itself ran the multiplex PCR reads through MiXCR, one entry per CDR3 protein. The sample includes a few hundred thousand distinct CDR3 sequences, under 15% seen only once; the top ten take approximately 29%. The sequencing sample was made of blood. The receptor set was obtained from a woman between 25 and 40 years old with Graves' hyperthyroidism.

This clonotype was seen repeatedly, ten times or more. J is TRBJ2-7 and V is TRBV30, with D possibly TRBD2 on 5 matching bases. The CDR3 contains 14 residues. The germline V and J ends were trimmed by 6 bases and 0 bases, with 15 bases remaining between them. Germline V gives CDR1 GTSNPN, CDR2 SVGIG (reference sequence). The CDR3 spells CACQRPTSSYEQYF. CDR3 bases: TGTGCCTGCCAGCGGCCCACGAGCTCCTACGAGCAGTACTTC.

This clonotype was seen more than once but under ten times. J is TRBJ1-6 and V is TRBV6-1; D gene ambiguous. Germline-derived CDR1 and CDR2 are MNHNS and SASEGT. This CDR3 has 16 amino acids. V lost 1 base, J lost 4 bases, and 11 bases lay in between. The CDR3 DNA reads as TGTGCCAGCAGTGAAGATGACGGGAGTTATAATTCACCCCTCCACTTT. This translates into CASSEDDGSYNSPLHF.

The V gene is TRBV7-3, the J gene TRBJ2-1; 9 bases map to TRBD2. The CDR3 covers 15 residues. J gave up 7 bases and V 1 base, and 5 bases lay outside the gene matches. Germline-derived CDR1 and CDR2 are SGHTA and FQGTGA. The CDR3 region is CASSLMREGLNEQFF. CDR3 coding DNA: TGTGCCAGCAGCTTAATGCGGGAGGGCCTTAATGAGCAGTTCTTC.

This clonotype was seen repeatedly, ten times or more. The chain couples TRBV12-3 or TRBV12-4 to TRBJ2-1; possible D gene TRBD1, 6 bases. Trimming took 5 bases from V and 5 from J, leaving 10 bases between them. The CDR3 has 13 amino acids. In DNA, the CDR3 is TGTGCCAGCAGTCACAGGGACCACAATGAGCAGTTCTTC. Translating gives CASSHRDHNEQFF.

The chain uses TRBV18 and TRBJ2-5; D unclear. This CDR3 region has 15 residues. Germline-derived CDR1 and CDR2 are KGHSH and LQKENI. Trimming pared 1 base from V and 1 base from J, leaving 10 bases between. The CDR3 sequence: CASSPRATLQETQYF. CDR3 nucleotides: TGTGCCAGCTCACCACGGGCAACCCTCCAAGAGACCCAGTACTTC.

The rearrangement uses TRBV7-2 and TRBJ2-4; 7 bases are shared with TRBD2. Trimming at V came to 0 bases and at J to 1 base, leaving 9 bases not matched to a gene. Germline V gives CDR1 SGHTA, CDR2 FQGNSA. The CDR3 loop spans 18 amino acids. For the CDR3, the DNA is TGTGCCAGCAGCTTAGCGATAATGGCTAGCGGCGCCAAAAACATTCAGTACTTC. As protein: CASSLAIMASGAKNIQYF.

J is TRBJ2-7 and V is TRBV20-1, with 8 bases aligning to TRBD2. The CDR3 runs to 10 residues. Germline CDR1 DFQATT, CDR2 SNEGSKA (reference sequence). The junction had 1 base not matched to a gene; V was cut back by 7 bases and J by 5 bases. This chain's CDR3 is CSDGRDEQYF. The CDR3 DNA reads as TGCAGTGACGGGAGGGACGAGCAGTACTTC.

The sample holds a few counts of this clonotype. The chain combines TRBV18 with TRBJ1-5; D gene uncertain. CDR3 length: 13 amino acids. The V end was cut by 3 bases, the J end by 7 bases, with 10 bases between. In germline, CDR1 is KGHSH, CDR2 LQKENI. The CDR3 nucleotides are TGTGCCAGCTCACCCTCGGCCGGACAGCCCCAGCATTTT. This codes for CASSPSAGQPQHF.

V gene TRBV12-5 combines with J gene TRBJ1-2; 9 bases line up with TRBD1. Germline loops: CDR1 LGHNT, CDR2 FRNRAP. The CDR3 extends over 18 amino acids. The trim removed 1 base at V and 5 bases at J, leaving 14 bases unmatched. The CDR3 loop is CASGLDYKGPGQGYGYTF. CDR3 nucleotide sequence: TGTGCTAGTGGTTTGGATTACAAAGGACCGGGACAGGGTTATGGCTACACCTTC.

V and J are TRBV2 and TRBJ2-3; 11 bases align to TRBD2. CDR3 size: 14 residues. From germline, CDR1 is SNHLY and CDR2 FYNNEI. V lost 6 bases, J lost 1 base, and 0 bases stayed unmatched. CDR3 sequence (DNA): TGTGCCAGCAGGGGACTAGCGGGCACAGATACGCAGTATTTT. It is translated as CASRGLAGTDTQYF.